These 6 T cell receptor beta chains share one sample of origin, sequenced in a study of blood T cell repertoires in COVID-19. TCRdb keeps only in-frame clones here, not all; method: immunoSEQ multiplex PCR. This sample has just over 650,000 clones, with 75% to 90% found just once. Sequencing was carried out using peripheral blood. These receptors originate from a woman younger than 30 with acute or convalescent COVID-19.

This chain uses TRBV12-5 with TRBJ2-7; TRBD1 agrees at 7 bases. Germline lookup yields CDR1 LGHNT and CDR2 FRNRAP. Trimming cost V 5 bases and J 2 bases; bases outside gene matches: 9. The CDR3 runs to 15 residues. This CDR3 reads CASGIWTGRPYEQYF. The CDR3 nucleotides read TGTGCTAGTGGTATCTGGACAGGACGACCCTACGAGCAGTACTTC. The whole variable domain, remainder taken from reference TRBV12-5 and TRBJ2-7, is DARVTQTPRHKVTEMGQEVTMRCQPILGHNTVFWYRQTMMQGLELLAYFRNRAPLDDSGMPKDRFSAEMPDATLATLKIQPSEPRDSAVYFCASGIWTGRPYEQYFGPGTRLTVT.

The V call is TRBV11-2, the J call TRBJ1-2; TRBD1 matches 10 bases. The length of the CDR3 is 17 residues. Germline CDR1 SGHAT, CDR2 FQNNGV. V was clipped by 5 bases and J by 8 bases; unmatched bases: 17. The CDR3 protein is CASSKVGQGPNRKGYTF. The CDR3 DNA follows: TGTGCCAGCAGCAAAGTGGGACAGGGGCCCAACCGTAAGGGCTACACCTTC.

In DNA, the CDR3 is TGTGCCAGTAGTATAGTATGGGACAGATCAAGAAAAGAAAAACTGTTTTTT. It codes for CASSIVWDRSRKEKLFF. The chain has TRBV19 and TRBJ1-4; TRBD1 agrees at 7 bases. CDR3 length equals 17 residues. The V and J ends lost 1 base and 8 bases, in that order; junction bases with no gene match: 13. CDR1 and CDR2 from the germline V gene are LNHDA and SQIVND (reference sequence).

J is TRBJ1-1 and V is TRBV12-5; 7 positions match TRBD1. Germline V gene sequence: CDR1 LGHNT, CDR2 FRNRAP. The CDR3 has 14 residues. V shed 7 bases and J 7 bases; nucleotides not matched to a gene: 12. This chain's CDR3 is CASVPSTGAVEAFF. The CDR3 coding sequence is TGTGCTAGTGTTCCATCCACAGGGGCCGTTGAAGCTTTCTTT.

The chain employs TRBV18 and TRBJ1-4; the D gene is possibly TRBD1 (6 bases). CDR1 and CDR2 (germline): KGHSH, LQKENI. The V end was cut by 4 bases, the J end by 8 bases, with 14 bases between. The CDR3 extends over 14 amino acids. The CDR3 bases are TGTGCCAGCTCACGGACAGAAAGACGGGAAAAACTGTTTTTT. Translating gives CASSRTERREKLFF.

The CDR3 coding sequence is TGTGCCAGCATGCAGGGCGCCGGGGAGCTGTTTTTT. It yields the protein CASMQGAGELFF. The rearrangement links TRBV27 to TRBJ2-2; tentatively, D is TRBD1 (5 bases). The length of the CDR3 is 12 residues. The V end lost 7 bases, the J end lost 6 bases, and 9 bases lay between the germline ends. CDR1 MNHEY and CDR2 SMNVEV come from the germline V gene (reference sequence).